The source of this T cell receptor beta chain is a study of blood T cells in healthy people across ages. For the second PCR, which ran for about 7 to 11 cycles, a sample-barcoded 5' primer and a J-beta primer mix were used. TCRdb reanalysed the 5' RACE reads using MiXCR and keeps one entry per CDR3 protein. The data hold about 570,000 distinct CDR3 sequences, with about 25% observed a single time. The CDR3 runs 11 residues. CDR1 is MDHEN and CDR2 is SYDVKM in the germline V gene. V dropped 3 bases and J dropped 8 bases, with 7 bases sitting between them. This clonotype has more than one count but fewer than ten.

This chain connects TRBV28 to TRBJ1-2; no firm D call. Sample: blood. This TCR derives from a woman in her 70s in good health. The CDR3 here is CASSLRSGYTF. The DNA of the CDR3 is TGTGCCAGCAGTTTGAGGAGCGGCTACACCTTC.